These 10 T cell receptor beta chains were sequenced from one sample in a study of long-term antiretroviral therapy in people with HIV. Version v3.0 of the immunoSEQ assay ran at survey level. Libraries were prepared by immunoSEQ multiplex PCR; TCRdb keeps only in-frame clonotypes and omits some of them. The sample includes around 27,000 clones, 85% to 90% of them seen just once. Sequencing was performed on unsorted PBMCs, taken almost 4.6 years after starting antiretroviral therapy. The receptors here all came from a man aged 30-40 years with HIV.

A few counts support this clone. The chain employs TRBV19 and TRBJ1-1; D is unclear. The germline V and J ends were trimmed by 5 bases and 1 base, with 14 bases remaining between them. The CDR3 runs 15 residues. The V gene's germline CDR1 is LNHDA and CDR2 SQIVND (reference sequence). This CDR3 reads CASSVITAQNTEAFF. In DNA form, the CDR3 reads TGTGCCAGTAGTGTTATAACGGCACAGAACACTGAAGCTTTCTTT.

This clone was picked up one time. V is TRBV15 and J is TRBJ2-4, with 10 bases aligning to TRBD2. Germline CDR1 and CDR2: LNHNV and YYDKDF (reference sequence). The CDR3 length is 20 residues. J lost 0 bases, V lost 0 bases, and 11 bases had no gene match. The CDR3 nucleotides read TGTGCCACCAGCAGAGATTGGACCCAGCGGGAGGGCCGAGCCAAAAACATTCAGTACTTC. Its protein product is CATSRDWTQREGRAKNIQYF.

This rearrangement joins TRBV6-5 to TRBJ2-1; D is ambiguous. This CDR3 comprises 14 residues. Germline V gene data show CDR1 as MNHEY and CDR2 as SVGAGI. V shed 5 bases and J shed 3 bases, with 11 bases lying between them. This CDR3 reads CASSKPSGYNEQFF. The CDR3 coding sequence is TGTGCCAGCAGTAAGCCCTCAGGCTACAATGAGCAGTTCTTC.

CDR3 loop: CAWSFDGSHTEAFF. The DNA of the CDR3 is TGTGCCTGGAGTTTCGACGGGTCGCACACTGAAGCTTTCTTT. This rearrangement joins TRBV30 to TRBJ1-1; no clear D. Between the trimmed V and J ends, which lost 2 bases and 3 bases, there was a span of 13 bases. Germline assignment: CDR1 GTSNPN and CDR2 SVGIG (reference sequence). The CDR3 loop spans 14 amino acids.

The chain carries TRBV18 and TRBJ2-1; D is perhaps TRBD1 (5 bases). The CDR3 consists of 15 residues. V lost 3 bases to trimming and J lost 3 bases, with 12 bases between them. CDR1 is KGHSH, CDR2 LQKENI, per germline. The CDR3 protein is CASSPGRDFYNEQFF. The CDR3, as DNA: TGTGCCAGCTCACCCGGCAGGGATTTCTACAATGAGCAGTTCTTC.

The V and J genes are TRBV19 and TRBJ1-5; 9 bases align to TRBD1. Germline CDR1 is LNHDA and CDR2 is SQIVND (reference sequence). Trimming removed 6 bases from V and 6 bases from J; junction bases left unmatched: 9. The CDR3 loop spans 15 amino acids. This CDR3 is CASRPRTGDLQPQHF. The CDR3 coding sequence is TGTGCCAGTAGACCCCGGACAGGGGATCTTCAGCCCCAGCATTTT.

CDR3 nucleotide sequence: TGCAGCGTCGGATTAAGGTTTGGAGGTAACACCGGGGAGCTGTTTTTT. This codes for CSVGLRFGGNTGELFF. The chain recombines TRBV29-1 with TRBJ2-2, with a weak D call TRBD2 (5 bases). V lost 6 bases and J 2 bases, leaving 19 bases between the germline ends. Germline values: CDR1 SQVTM, CDR2 ANQGSEA. This CDR3 is 16 amino acids long.

The rearrangement uses TRBV6-6 and TRBJ2-7; tentative D call: TRBD2 (5 bases). Germline values: CDR1 MNHNY, CDR2 SVGAGI (reference sequence). The CDR3 totals 15 residues. V lost 4 bases and J lost 0, with 13 bases in between. The CDR3 here is CASSSRGPSSYEQYF. CDR3 in DNA: TGTGCCAGCAGTTCCCGGGGTCCTAGCTCCTACGAGCAGTACTTC.

V gene TRBV6-1 combines with J gene TRBJ1-1; perhaps TRBD1 as D (5 bases). CDR1 is MNHNS and CDR2 is SASEGT in the germline V gene. This CDR3 comprises 11 residues. Trimming took off 2 bases at V and 12 bases at J, with 10 bases between the two ends. CDR3 residues: CASSELGASFF. As DNA, the CDR3 is TGTGCCAGCAGTGAACTAGGGGCGTCTTTCTTT.

The chain carries TRBV13 and TRBJ2-7; TRBD1 matches 9 bases. The CDR3 has 15 amino acids. Germline values: CDR1 PRHDT, CDR2 FYEKMQ (reference sequence). V lost 5 bases and J lost 7; bases outside the gene matches: 12. Written as DNA, the CDR3 is TGTGCCAGCAGCCCCGAGGACAGGGGCCCGGGGGAGCAGTACTTC. As protein: CASSPEDRGPGEQYF. The entire variable domain, with the rest obtained from reference TRBV13 and TRBJ2-7, is as follows: AAGVIQSPRHLIKEKRETATLKCYPIPRHDTVYWYQQGPGQDPQFLISFYEKMQSDKGSIPDRFSAQQFSDYHSELNMSSLELGDSALYFCASSPEDRGPGEQYFGPGTRLTVT.